The 21 T cell receptor beta chains listed next were all sequenced from one sample in a study of breast tumors, draining lymph nodes, adjacent tissues. TCRdb recomputed calls from the multiplex PCR reads with MiXCR, one row per CDR3 protein. The sample carries around 140,000 distinct CDR3 sequences, approximately 32% recorded once. The lymph nodes were axillary draining lymph nodes from breast cancer patients. Sequenced material: axillary lymph node tissue. The receptors originated from a female donor with breast cancer. Some clones in this sample may be carry-over from other donors' samples.

The count of this clonotype is one. The V call is TRBV7-9, the J call TRBJ2-7; tentative D call: TRBD1 (7 bases). The length of the CDR3 is 12 residues. CDR1 is SEHNR and CDR2 is FQNEAQ in the germline V gene (reference sequence). The CDR3 coding sequence is TGTGCTACCAGGGGGGTCGCCTACGAGCAGTACTTC. This gives the protein CATRGVAYEQYF.

This clonotype was counted ten times or more. This chain joins TRBV7-9 and TRBJ1-2; 11 bases line up with TRBD1. CDR3 length: 16 residues. Germline assignment: CDR1 SEHNR and CDR2 FQNEAQ (reference sequence). The trim removed 4 bases at V and 8 bases at J, leaving 12 bases unmatched. CDR3 nucleotide sequence: TGTGCCAGCAGCTCCCAAGGGACAGGGGGAGATTGCGGCTACACCTTC. The encoded protein is CASSSQGTGGDCGYTF.

There are many counts of this clonotype. The chain uses TRBV6-1 and TRBJ2-2; a possible D gene is TRBD1 (6 bases). The germline gives CDR1 MNHNS, CDR2 SASEGT. This CDR3 spans 15 amino acids. Between the trimmed V and J ends, which lost 5 bases and 2 bases, there was a span of 12 bases. CDR3 sequence (DNA): TGTGCCAGCAGTCCGTGGACAGCCAACACCGGGGAGCTGTTTTTT. It codes for CASSPWTANTGELFF.

This clonotype has a count of ten or more. This chain connects TRBV12-3 or TRBV12-4 to TRBJ2-1, with 7 bases lining up with TRBD1. The CDR3 is 16 residues long. V shed 5 bases, J shed 4 bases, and the junction held 11 bases outside the gene matches. CDR3 sequence reads: CASSPPRTGGYNEQFF. The CDR3 nucleotides read TGTGCCAGCAGTCCACCCCGGACAGGTGGATACAATGAGCAGTTCTTC.

A remark on this clonotype: Possible read error: a much larger clone is one base away. It is likely a read error, because the conserved phenylalanine at the end of the CDR3 is missing. The V gene is TRBV12-3 or TRBV12-4, the J gene TRBJ1-2; perhaps TRBD1 as D (6 bases). The V end lost 7 bases, the J end lost 7 bases, and 19 bases lay between the germline ends. The CDR3 is made up of 14 amino acids. The CDR3: CASTPATGIVGYTS. In DNA, the CDR3 is TGTGCCAGCACCCCGGCTACAGGGATCGTTGGCTACACCTCC.

This clonotype showed up many times. The chain joins TRBV7-9 to TRBJ2-7, with 12 bases fitting TRBD1. The J segment lost 4 bases and the V segment lost 5 bases, leaving 3 bases of the junction unmatched. Germline V lookup: CDR1 SEHNR, CDR2 FQNEAQ (reference sequence). The CDR3 sequence is 14 residues long. The DNA for the CDR3 is TGTGCCAGCAGCGGGGACAGGGGGCTATACGAGCAGTACTTC. This sequence encodes CASSGDRGLYEQYF.

This clonotype has a count of ten or more. V gene TRBV12-3 or TRBV12-4 combines with J gene TRBJ2-7; 7 bases are shared with TRBD1. The CDR3 is made up of 15 amino acids. Losses at the gene ends were 6 bases for V and 1 base for J; bases not matched to a gene: 9. The CDR3 region has the DNA TGTGCCAGCAGGCCGGGACAGAGCCCTTCCTACGAGCAGTACTTC. Its protein product is CASRPGQSPSYEQYF.

The sample holds many counts of this clonotype. V and J are TRBV4-2 and TRBJ2-5; TRBD2 might be the D (6 bases). V lost 5 bases and J 5 bases, leaving 15 bases between the germline ends. The CDR3 length is 14 residues. Germline V gene data show CDR1 as LGHNA and CDR2 as YNFKEQ. CDR3 amino acids: CASSAAGVWETQYF. As DNA, the CDR3 is TGTGCCAGCAGCGCAGCGGGTGTGTGGGAGACCCAGTACTTC.

At least ten counts were recorded for this clonotype. This chain links TRBV3-1 with TRBJ2-2; D is uncertain. The germline V and J ends were trimmed by 8 bases and 4 bases, with 14 bases remaining between them. CDR1 is LGHDT, CDR2 YNNKEL, per germline (reference sequence). This CDR3 is built from 14 residues. CDR3 amino acids: CASAPGVITGELFF. CDR3 DNA sequence: TGTGCCAGCGCCCCTGGTGTAATCACCGGGGAGCTGTTTTTT.

The chain joins TRBV12-3 or TRBV12-4 to TRBJ2-1, with D unresolved. CDR3 size: 17 residues. Trimming stripped 3 bases from V and 5 bases from J, with 20 bases between. CDR3 DNA sequence: TGTGCCAGCAGTTTGTCCCAGTTTTGGTTGGGCGACAATGAGCAGTTCTTC. This gives the protein CASSLSQFWLGDNEQFF.

The chain couples TRBV20-1 to TRBJ1-2; D remains ambiguous. CDR1 is DFQATT and CDR2 is SNEGSKA in the germline V gene (reference sequence). Deletions cut 3 bases from V and 4 bases from J, with 12 bases between. The CDR3 consists of 13 residues. CDR3 in amino acids: CSASVRRAYGYTF. CDR3 DNA: TGCAGTGCTAGTGTGAGGCGGGCCTATGGCTACACCTTC.

The gene calls are TRBV11-1 and TRBJ2-2; maybe TRBD1 (5 bases). The germline V and J ends were trimmed by 5 bases and 3 bases, with 13 bases remaining between them. The CDR3 sequence is 15 residues long. The V gene's germline CDR1 is SGHAT and CDR2 FQDESV (reference sequence). The DNA for the CDR3 is TGTGCCAGCAGCAAACCTGGGGCCGACACCGGGGAGCTGTTTTTT. Amino acids: CASSKPGADTGELFF. Filled out from reference TRBV11-1 and TRBJ2-2, the complete variable domain reads EAEVAQSPRYKITEKSQAVAFWCDPISGHATLYWYRQILGQGPELLVQFQDESVVDDSQLPKDRFSAERLKGVDSTLKIQPAELGDSAMYLCASSKPGADTGELFFGEGSRLTVL.

This clonotype was recorded at least ten times. Possible read error: a much larger clone is one base away. V usage is TRBV12-3 or TRBV12-4 and J usage is TRBJ2-5, with D perhaps matching TRBD1 (6 bases). There are 11 residues in the CDR3. The CDR3 DNA reads TGTGCCAGCAGCCACAGGGAGACCCAGTGCTTC. Translation: CASSHRETQCF.

There are many counts of this clonotype. The chain joins TRBV6-1 to TRBJ2-5; D gene unclear. The V gene lost 2 bases and the J gene lost 13 bases, with 5 bases spanning the gap. Germline V CDR1 and CDR2: MNHNS, SASEGT. The CDR3 extends over 9 amino acids. As DNA, the CDR3 is TGTGCCAGCAGTGAACCGCGGTACTTC. The encoded protein is CASSEPRYF.

This clonotype has a count of ten or more. The rearrangement uses TRBV30 and TRBJ1-5; D gene uncertain. Germline loops: CDR1 GTSNPN, CDR2 SVGIG (reference sequence). V was pared by 0 bases and J by 6 bases, with 12 bases between. The length of the CDR3 is 14 residues. The CDR3 DNA follows: TGTGCCTGGAGTGTACAAATGAAAATTCAGCCCCAGCATTTT. This encodes CAWSVQMKIQPQHF. Based on the CDR3 plus reference TRBV30 and TRBJ1-5, the full variable domain is SQTIHQWPATLVQPVGSPLSLECTVEGTSNPNLYWYRQAAGRGLQLLFYSVGIGQISSEVPQNLSASRPQDRQFILSSKKLLLSDSGFYLCAWSVQMKIQPQHFGDGTRLSIL.

This clonotype has a count of ten or more. The chain employs TRBV4-1 and TRBJ1-5, with D possibly matching TRBD1 (6 bases). There are 15 residues in the CDR3. Germline V gives CDR1 MGHRA, CDR2 YSYEKL. Deletions cut 8 bases from V and 1 base from J, with 15 bases between. CDR3 nucleotide sequence: TGCGCCAGCGCCACACAGGGTATCAGCAATCAGCCCCAGCATTTT. As protein: CASATQGISNQPQHF.

The rearrangement links TRBV28 to TRBJ2-2; 8 bases match TRBD2. Per germline, CDR1 MDHEN and CDR2 SYDVKM. Trimming cost V 4 bases and J 0 bases; bases outside gene matches: 1. The CDR3 has 15 residues. CDR3 amino acids: CASSSGGANTGELFF. The CDR3 DNA reads TGTGCCAGCAGTTCCGGGGGGGCGAACACCGGGGAGCTGTTTTTT.

This clonotype was observed at least ten times. V usage is TRBV2 and J usage is TRBJ2-3, with D possibly matching TRBD2 (7 bases). Germline CDR1 and CDR2: SNHLY and FYNNEI. The ends were cut back, 9 bases at V and 0 bases at J, with 13 bases in the middle. This CDR3 is 14 amino acids long. The CDR3, as DNA: TGTGCCAGGGGGGGGGCGTTCAGCACAGATACGCAGTATTTT. Its protein is CARGGAFSTDTQYF.

This clonotype was counted ten times or more. The chain joins TRBV4-1 to TRBJ1-3; TRBD1 might be the D (6 bases). Germline V gene data show CDR1 as MGHRA and CDR2 as YSYEKL. V lost 1 base to trimming and J lost 1 base, with 17 bases between them. The CDR3 totals 18 residues. The CDR3 bases are TGCGCCAGCAGCCAAGGCGGGCTGGGGGCGTTTTCTGGAAACACCATATATTTT. It is translated as CASSQGGLGAFSGNTIYF.

This clonotype has a count of ten or more. This chain links TRBV7-3 with TRBJ2-7; 8 bases align to TRBD2. CDR3 size: 16 residues. The V gene's germline CDR1 is SGHTA and CDR2 FQGTGA. The V segment lost 1 base and the J segment 5 bases; nucleotides outside the gene matches: 10. CDR3 nucleotides: TGTGCCAGCAGCTTAATTCCGGGGGGGCCGTCGGACGAGCAGTACTTC. Protein product: CASSLIPGGPSDEQYF.

This clonotype showed up many times. The V gene is TRBV29-1, the J gene TRBJ2-1, with D possibly matching TRBD2 (5 bases). This CDR3 is 14 amino acids long. V lost 1 base, J lost 3 bases, and 10 bases lay in between. Germline V CDR1 and CDR2: SQVTM, ANQGSEA. The CDR3 spells CSVEVDGNYNEQFF. As DNA, the CDR3 is TGCAGCGTTGAAGTGGACGGGAACTACAATGAGCAGTTCTTC.